Detailed here is one TCR beta chain. Sequence at one end of the junction differs from germline and may be a read error. The data were taken from a study of blood T cells in healthy people across ages. With a J-beta primer mix and a sample-barcoded 5' primer, a second PCR ran roughly 7 to 11 cycles. Using its own MiXCR run on the 5' RACE reads, TCRdb lists one record per CDR3 protein. In the table there are 1 million or so distinct CDR3 sequences, more than 35% of which are singletons. CDR1 is DFQATT, CDR2 SNEGSKA, per germline (reference sequence). The CDR3 spans 13 residues. The chain recombines TRBV20-1 with TRBJ2-3, with D maybe TRBD1 (7 bases). Material: blood. This receptor was identified in a woman aged 60 to 75 in good health. The CDR3 region is CSAPLRGTDAQYF. In DNA form, the CDR3 reads TGCAGTGCCCCCCTTCGGGGGACAGATGCGCAGTATTTT.